This T cell receptor (beta chain) was retrieved from a study of T cell changes during pregnancy in multiple sclerosis. Deletions cut 5 bases from V and 1 base from J, with 11 bases between. CDR1 is SGHVS, CDR2 FNYEAQ, per germline. The CDR3 totals 15 residues. TCRdb's copy holds only in-frame clones and misses some; the assay was immunoSEQ multiplex PCR. The sample contains around 100,000 clones, approximately 89% of which appear only once. The rearrangement links TRBV7-6 to TRBJ1-4, with unresolved D. The sample was peripheral blood, taken after pregnancy. This clonotype was obtained from a female donor with multiple sclerosis, enrolled in a pregnancy study. The CDR3 here is CASSPSFETNEKLFF. CDR3 sequence (DNA): TGTGCCAGCAGCCCCAGTTTCGAAACTAATGAAAAACTGTTTTTT.